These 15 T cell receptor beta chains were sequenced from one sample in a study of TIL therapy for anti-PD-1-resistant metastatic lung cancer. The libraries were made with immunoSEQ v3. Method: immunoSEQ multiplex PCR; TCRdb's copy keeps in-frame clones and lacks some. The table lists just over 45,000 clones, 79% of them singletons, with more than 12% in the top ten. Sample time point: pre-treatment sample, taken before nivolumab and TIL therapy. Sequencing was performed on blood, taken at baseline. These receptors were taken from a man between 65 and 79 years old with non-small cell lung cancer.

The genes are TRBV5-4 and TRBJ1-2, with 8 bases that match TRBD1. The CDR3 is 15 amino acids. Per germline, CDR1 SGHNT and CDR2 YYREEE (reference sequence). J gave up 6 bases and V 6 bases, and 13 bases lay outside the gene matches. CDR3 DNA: TGTGCCAGCACCTCCGGACAGGGCCTAACTGATGGCTACACCTTC. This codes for CASTSGQGLTDGYTF.

Here the CDR3 reads CASSLRTGDIAYEQYF. In DNA, the CDR3 is TGTGCCAGCAGCTTGAGGACAGGGGATATTGCCTACGAGCAGTACTTC. The chain couples TRBV7-2 to TRBJ2-7; 9 nucleotides match TRBD1. V dropped 3 bases and J dropped 2; count of bases not matched to a gene: 8. CDR1 and CDR2 from the germline V gene are SGHTA and FQGNSA. The CDR3 length is 16 residues.

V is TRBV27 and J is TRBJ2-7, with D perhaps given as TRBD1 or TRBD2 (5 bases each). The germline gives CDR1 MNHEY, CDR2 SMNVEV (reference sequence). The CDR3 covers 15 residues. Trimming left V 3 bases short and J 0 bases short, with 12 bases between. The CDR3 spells CASSFSGRSSYEQYF. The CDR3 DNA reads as TGTGCCAGCAGTTTCTCGGGACGGAGCTCCTACGAGCAGTACTTC.

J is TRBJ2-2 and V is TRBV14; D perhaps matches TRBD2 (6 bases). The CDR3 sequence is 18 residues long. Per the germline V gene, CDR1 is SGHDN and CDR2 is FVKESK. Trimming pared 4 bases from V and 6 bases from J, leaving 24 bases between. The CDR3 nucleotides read TGTGCCAGCAGCCCCGGGGGTCCCCTCGGAACCACCCCCGGGGAGCTGTTTTTT. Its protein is CASSPGGPLGTTPGELFF.

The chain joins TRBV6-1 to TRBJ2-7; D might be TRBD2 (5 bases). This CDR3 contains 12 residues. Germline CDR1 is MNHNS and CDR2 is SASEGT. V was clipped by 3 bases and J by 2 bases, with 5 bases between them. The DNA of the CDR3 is TGTGCCAGCAGTGAGGAGGCCTACGAGCAGTACTTC. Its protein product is CASSEEAYEQYF.

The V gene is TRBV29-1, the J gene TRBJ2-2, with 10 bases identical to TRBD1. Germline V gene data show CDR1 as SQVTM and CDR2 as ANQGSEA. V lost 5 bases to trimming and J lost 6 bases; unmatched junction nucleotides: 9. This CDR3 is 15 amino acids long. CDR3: CSVQLTGGAAGELFF. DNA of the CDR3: TGCAGCGTTCAATTGACAGGGGGCGCGGCCGGGGAGCTGTTTTTT.

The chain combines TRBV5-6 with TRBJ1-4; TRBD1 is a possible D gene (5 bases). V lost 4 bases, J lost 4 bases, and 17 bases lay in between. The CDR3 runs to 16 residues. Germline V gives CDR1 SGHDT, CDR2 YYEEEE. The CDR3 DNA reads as TGTGCCAGCAGCCTATCAGGGAGGAGTCTTAATGAAAAACTGTTTTTT. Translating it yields CASSLSGRSLNEKLFF.

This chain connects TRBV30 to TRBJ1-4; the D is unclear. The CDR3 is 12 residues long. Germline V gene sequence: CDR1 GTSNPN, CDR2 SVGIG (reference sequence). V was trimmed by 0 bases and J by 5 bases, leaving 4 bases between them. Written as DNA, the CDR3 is TGTGCCTGGAGTGTAATAAATGAAAAACTGTTTTTT. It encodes CAWSVINEKLFF. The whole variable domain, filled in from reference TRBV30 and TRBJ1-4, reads SQTIHQWPATLVQPVGSPLSLECTVEGTSNPNLYWYRQAAGRGLQLLFYSVGIGQISSEVPQNLSASRPQDRQFILSSKKLLLSDSGFYLCAWSVINEKLFFGSGTQLSVL.

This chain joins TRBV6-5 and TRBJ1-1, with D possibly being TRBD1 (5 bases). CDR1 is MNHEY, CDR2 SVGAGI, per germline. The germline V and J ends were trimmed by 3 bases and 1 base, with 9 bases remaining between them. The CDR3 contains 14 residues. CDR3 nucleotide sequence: TGTGCCAGCAGTTATCGGGACTCGAACACTGAAGCTTTCTTT. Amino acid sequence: CASSYRDSNTEAFF.

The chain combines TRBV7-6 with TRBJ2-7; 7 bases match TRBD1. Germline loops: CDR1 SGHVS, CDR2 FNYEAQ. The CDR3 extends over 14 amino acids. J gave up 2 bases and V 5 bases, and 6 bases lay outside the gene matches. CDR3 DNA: TGTGCCAGCAGCCTCGGGGACAGTACCTACGAGCAGTACTTC. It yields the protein CASSLGDSTYEQYF. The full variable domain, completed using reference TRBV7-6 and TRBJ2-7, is GAGVSQSPRYKVTKRGQDVALRCDPISGHVSLYWYRQALGQGPEFLTYFNYEAQQDKSGLPNDRFSAERPEGSISTLTIQRTEQRDSAMYRCASSLGDSTYEQYFGPGTRLTVT.

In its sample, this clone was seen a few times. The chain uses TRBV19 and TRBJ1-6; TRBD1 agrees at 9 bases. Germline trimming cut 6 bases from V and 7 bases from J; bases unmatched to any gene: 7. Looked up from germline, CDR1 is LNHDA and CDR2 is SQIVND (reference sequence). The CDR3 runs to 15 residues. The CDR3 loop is CASRAGTGWNSPLHF. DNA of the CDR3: TGTGCCAGTAGAGCCGGGACAGGGTGGAATTCACCCCTCCACTTT.

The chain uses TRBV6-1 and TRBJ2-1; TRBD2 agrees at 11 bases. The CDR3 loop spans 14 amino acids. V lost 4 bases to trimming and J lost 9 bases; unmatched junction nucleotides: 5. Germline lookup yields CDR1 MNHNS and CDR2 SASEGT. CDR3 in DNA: TGTGCCAGCAGTGCCCTAGCGGGAGGTCTTGAGCAGTTCTTC. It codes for CASSALAGGLEQFF.

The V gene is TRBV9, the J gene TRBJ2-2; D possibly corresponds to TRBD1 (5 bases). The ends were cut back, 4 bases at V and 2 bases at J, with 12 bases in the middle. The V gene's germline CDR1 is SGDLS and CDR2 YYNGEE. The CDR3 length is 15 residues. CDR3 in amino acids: CASSTATDNTGELFF. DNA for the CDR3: TGTGCCAGCAGCACAGCGACAGACAACACCGGGGAGCTGTTTTTT.

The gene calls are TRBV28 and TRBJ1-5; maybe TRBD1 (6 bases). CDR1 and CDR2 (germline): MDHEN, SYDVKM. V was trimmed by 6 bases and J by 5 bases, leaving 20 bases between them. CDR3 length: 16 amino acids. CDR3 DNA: TGTGCCAGCAGACCTACCCGGGACACGAAGGATCAGCCCCAGCATTTT. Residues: CASRPTRDTKDQPQHF.

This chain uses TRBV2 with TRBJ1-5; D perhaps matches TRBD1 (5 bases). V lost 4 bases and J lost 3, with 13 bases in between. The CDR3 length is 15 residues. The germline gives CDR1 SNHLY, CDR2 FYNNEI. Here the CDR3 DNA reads TGTGCCAGCAGTGGACAGTCTACTTACAATCAGCCCCAGCATTTT. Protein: CASSGQSTYNQPQHF.